The clone carrying this TCR beta chain was detected only a few times. The sample originates from a study of cytomegalovirus exposure and HLA in healthy donors. A multiplex PCR was run with 60 Vbeta primers and 13 Jbeta primers. The protocol was immunoSEQ multiplex PCR, while the TCRdb copy is restricted to in-frame clones and leaves out a portion. This sample yields approximately 120,000 clones, of which 73% are seen a single time; about 4.3% belongs to the top ten. Material: PBMCs. The sequence was collected from a man aged 60 to 75 in good health and CMV-seropositive.

This CDR3 is CASSGNDLAGGNTGELFF. CDR3 bases: TGTGCCAGCAGCGGCAACGACCTAGCGGGGGGGAACACCGGGGAGCTGTTTTTT. The V and J genes are TRBV13 and TRBJ2-2, with 11 bases identical to TRBD2. CDR3 length: 18 residues. V trimming: 5 bases; J trimming: 1 base; junction bases outside the gene matches: 9. Per the germline V gene, CDR1 is PRHDT and CDR2 is FYEKMQ (reference sequence).